This is a list of T cell receptor beta chains from one sample in a study of OX40 agonist ivuxolimab in advanced cancers. Method: immunoSEQ multiplex PCR; TCRdb's copy keeps in-frame clones and lacks some. The sample lists about 69,000 clones, more than 70% occurring once. Sequenced here: CD4+ or CD8+ T cells sorted from blood, sampled in a trial of the OX40 agonist ivuxolimab. Receptor source: an adult with an advanced solid tumor such as melanoma, head and neck, liver or kidney cancer. The CDR3 runs from the conserved cysteine through the conserved F or W. D genes are given only for firm matches. Size is stated for part of the rows, as once, few or many counts, or as a class when the clone is expanded.

.	TRBD1	TRBV5-1	TRBJ1-1	CASRPPGQIEAFF	TGCGCCAGCCGACCCCCGGGACAGATTGAAGCTTTCTTT
.	.	TRBV7-9	TRBJ1-1	CASSLALRGTEAFF	TGTGCCAGCAGCTTAGCGCTAAGGGGAACTGAAGCTTTCTTT
.	TRBD2	TRBV10-2	TRBJ2-1	CASRNRGGPYNEQFF	TGCGCCAGCCGAAACCGGGGGGGCCCCTACAATGAGCAGTTCTTC
once	.	TRBV23-1	TRBJ2-7	CASSQSFQSLYEQYF	TGCGCCAGCAGTCAATCGTTCCAGAGTCTCTACGAGCAGTACTTC
.	TRBD1	TRBV6-6	TRBJ1-5	CASSLQGGNQPQHF	TGTGCCAGCAGTCTTCAGGGGGGCAATCAGCCCCAGCATTTT
.	.	TRBV19	TRBJ1-1	CASSLGGRTEAFF	TGTGCCAGTTCCCTCGGTGGTAGGACTGAAGCTTTCTTT
.	TRBD2	TRBV27	TRBJ2-2	CASSRGGPHTGELFF	TGTGCCAGCAGTCGGGGGGGCCCCCACACCGGGGAGCTGTTTTTT
.	TRBD1	TRBV27	TRBJ1-4	CASRPTGATNEKLFF	TGTGCCAGCAGACCCACAGGGGCAACTAATGAAAAACTGTTTTTT
.	.	TRBV30	TRBJ1-1	CAPPGRDAEAFF	TGTGCCCCCCCGGGGAGGGACGCTGAAGCTTTCTTT
once	TRBD1	TRBV5-1	TRBJ1-1	CASSGTGWGNTEAFF	TGCGCCAGCAGCGGGACAGGGTGGGGGAACACTGAAGCTTTCTTT
.	.	TRBV9	TRBJ2-5	CASSVVEGGTQYF	TGTGCCAGCAGCGTAGTGGAGGGGGGCACCCAGTACTTC
.	.	TRBV6-5	TRBJ2-7	CASRADNSYEQYF	TGTGCCAGCAGGGCGGACAACTCCTACGAGCAGTACTTC
.	.	TRBV27	TRBJ2-3	CASKWLGGATDTQYF	TGTGCCAGCAAATGGCTGGGAGGTGCCACAGATACGCAGTATTTT
few	TRBD1	TRBV30	TRBJ1-5	CAWSAGTVGQPQHF	TGTGCCTGGAGTGCAGGGACAGTCGGCCAGCCCCAGCATTTT
.	.	TRBV5-5	TRBJ2-3	CASSFGGQTDTQYF	TGTGCCAGCAGCTTCGGAGGGCAGACAGATACGCAGTATTTT
.	TRBD1	TRBV5-1	TRBJ1-1	CASSGYQGAEAFF	TGCGCCAGCAGCGGATACCAGGGGGCCGAAGCTTTCTTT
.	TRBD2	TRBV11-2	TRBJ2-7	CASSLLGASGGREQYF	TGTGCCAGCAGCTTATTGGGGGCTAGCGGGGGGCGCGAGCAGTACTTC
.	.	TRBV7-9	TRBJ2-7	CASSMGDLLAYEQYF	TGTGCCAGCAGCATGGGGGACCTCCTGGCCTACGAGCAGTACTTC
.	.	TRBV28	TRBJ1-6	CASSSGGSPLHF	TGTGCCAGCAGTTCCGGAGGCTCACCCCTCCACTTT
.	TRBD1	TRBV7-3	TRBJ1-2	CASSATMDRYYGYTF	TGTGCCAGCAGCGCCACCATGGACAGGTACTATGGCTACACCTTC
.	.	TRBV6-1	TRBJ2-6	CASSADRSGANVLTF	TGTGCCAGCAGTGCCGACAGGTCTGGGGCCAACGTCCTGACTTTC
.	.	TRBV6-1	TRBJ2-3	CASSEAVGRGTDTQYF	TGTGCCAGCAGTGAAGCGGTGGGACGGGGCACAGATACGCAGTATTTT
.	.	TRBV5-1	TRBJ2-5	CASSLGGGLGQETQYF	TGCGCCAGCAGCTTGGGGGGAGGATTGGGGCAAGAGACCCAGTACTTC
.	TRBD1	TRBV2	TRBJ1-1	CASSDTQGARRNTEAFF	TGTGCCAGCAGTGATACACAGGGGGCGAGGAGAAACACTGAAGCTTTCTTT
once	TRBD1	TRBV5-1	TRBJ1-1	CASSLWSTGVDTEAFF	TGCGCCAGCAGCTTGTGGAGCACAGGGGTGGACACTGAAGCTTTCTTT
.	.	TRBV9	TRBJ2-3	CASSPSGTPTDTQYF	TGTGCCAGCAGCCCCTCCGGGACTCCCACAGATACGCAGTATTTT
few	.	TRBV5-1	TRBJ2-7	CASSSDVGEQYF	TGCGCCAGCAGCTCGGATGTTGGCGAGCAGTACTTC
.	TRBD1	TRBV7-2	TRBJ2-7	CASSPGTGLPYEQYF	TGTGCCAGCAGCCCGGGGACAGGCCTACCCTACGAGCAGTACTTC
.	TRBD2	TRBV2	TRBJ2-1	CASRREGLNEQFF	TGTGCCAGCAGAAGGGAGGGCCTGAATGAGCAGTTCTTC
.	.	TRBV11-2	TRBJ2-5	CASSFLTGGLETQYF	TGTGCCAGCAGTTTCCTCACGGGGGGCCTGGAGACCCAGTACTTC
.	.	TRBV30	TRBJ1-3	CAWIPKIRNTIYF	TGTGCCTGGATTCCGAAGATCAGGAACACCATATATTTT
.	TRBD2	TRBV5-1	TRBJ2-1	CASSLNGGNNEQFF	TGCGCCAGCAGCTTGAACGGGGGGAACAATGAGCAGTTCTTC
once	.	TRBV30	TRBJ2-3	CAWRKTAASTDTQYF	TGTGCCTGGAGGAAGACTGCCGCTAGCACAGATACGCAGTATTTT
.	.	TRBV18	TRBJ1-5	CASSPSPDSNQPQHF	TGTGCCAGCTCACCATCCCCAGATAGCAATCAGCCCCAGCATTTT
.	.	TRBV27	TRBJ2-4	CASSLEGRSKNIQYF	TGTGCCAGCAGTTTGGAGGGACGGAGCAAAAACATTCAGTACTTC
.	TRBD1	TRBV19	TRBJ1-1	CASSNRDRDQAFF	TGTGCCAGTAGTAACCGGGACAGGGACCAAGCTTTCTTT
.	TRBD2	TRBV9	TRBJ2-3	CASSLSSGGGTDTQYF	TGTGCCAGCAGCCTATCTAGCGGGGGGGGCACAGATACGCAGTATTTT
.	TRBD1	TRBV7-6	TRBJ1-5	CASSRGTGSNQPQHF	TGTGCCAGCAGCCGTGGGACAGGGTCCAATCAGCCCCAGCATTTT
.	TRBD2	TRBV10-3	TRBJ2-3	CATRLALSTDTQYF	TGTGCCACGAGACTAGCGCTCAGCACAGATACGCAGTATTTT
.	.	TRBV28	TRBJ2-7	CASTVGGGYEQYF	TGTGCCAGCACCGTAGGGGGGGGCTACGAGCAGTACTTC